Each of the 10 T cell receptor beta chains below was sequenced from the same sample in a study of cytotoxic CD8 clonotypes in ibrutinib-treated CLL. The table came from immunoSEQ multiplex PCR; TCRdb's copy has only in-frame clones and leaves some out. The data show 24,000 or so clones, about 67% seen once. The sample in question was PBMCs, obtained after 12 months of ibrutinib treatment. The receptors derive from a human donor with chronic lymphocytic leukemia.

The CDR3 here is CASRAGGESSPLHF. As DNA, the CDR3 is TGTGCCAGCAGGGCCGGTGGGGAGAGTTCACCCCTCCACTTT. The V call is TRBV28, the J call TRBJ1-6; D is ambiguous. CDR3 length: 14 amino acids. V shed 6 bases and J shed 9 bases, with 15 bases lying between them. Germline V lookup: CDR1 MDHEN, CDR2 SYDVKM. The variable domain in full, with the rest retrieved from reference TRBV28 and TRBJ1-6, is DVKVTQSSRYLVKRTGEKVFLECVQDMDHENMFWYRQDPGLGLRLIYFSYDVKMKEKGDIPEGYSVSREKKERFSLILESASTNQTSMYLCASRAGGESSPLHFGNGTRLTVT.

The CDR3 here is CASSFQGYEQYF. The CDR3 bases are TGCGCCAGCAGCTTCCAGGGTTACGAGCAGTACTTC. The chain joins TRBV5-1 to TRBJ2-7; D might be TRBD1 (5 bases). V gave up 2 bases and J gave up 4 bases, with 7 bases separating them. CDR3 length: 12 amino acids. The germline CDR1 and CDR2 sequences are SGHRS and YFSETQ.

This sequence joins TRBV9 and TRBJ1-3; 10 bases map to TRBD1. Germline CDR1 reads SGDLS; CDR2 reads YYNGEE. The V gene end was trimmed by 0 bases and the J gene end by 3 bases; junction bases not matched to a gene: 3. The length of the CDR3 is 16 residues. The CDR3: CASSVGDRGGGNTIYF. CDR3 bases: TGTGCCAGCAGCGTAGGGGACAGGGGCGGTGGAAACACCATATATTTT.

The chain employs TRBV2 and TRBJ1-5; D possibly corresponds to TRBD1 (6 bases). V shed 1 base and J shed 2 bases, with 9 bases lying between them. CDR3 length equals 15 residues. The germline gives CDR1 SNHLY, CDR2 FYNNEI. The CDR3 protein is CASSEETGRNQPQHF. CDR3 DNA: TGTGCCAGCAGTGAAGAGACAGGCCGCAATCAGCCCCAGCATTTT.

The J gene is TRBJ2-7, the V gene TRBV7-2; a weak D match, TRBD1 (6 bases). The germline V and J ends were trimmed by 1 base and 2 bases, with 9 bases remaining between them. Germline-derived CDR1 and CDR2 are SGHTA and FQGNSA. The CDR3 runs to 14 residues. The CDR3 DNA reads TGTGCCAGCAGCTTAGATTGGACAGCCTACGAGCAGTACTTC. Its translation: CASSLDWTAYEQYF.

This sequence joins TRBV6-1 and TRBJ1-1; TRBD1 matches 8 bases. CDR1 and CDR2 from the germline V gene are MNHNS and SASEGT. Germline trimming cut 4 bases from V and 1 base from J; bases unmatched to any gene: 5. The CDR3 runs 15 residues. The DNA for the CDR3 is TGTGCCAGCAGTGGACCGGGACAGGAGAACACTGAAGCTTTCTTT. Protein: CASSGPGQENTEAFF.

DNA for the CDR3: TGTGCCAGCTCACTCCAGAGCGTGGACCAGCCCCAGCATTTT. Translated, it gives CASSLQSVDQPQHF. The chain uses TRBV18 and TRBJ1-5, with no clear D. In germline, CDR1 is KGHSH, CDR2 LQKENI. The CDR3 is 14 amino acids. The germline V and J ends were trimmed by 4 bases and 7 bases, with 14 bases remaining between them.

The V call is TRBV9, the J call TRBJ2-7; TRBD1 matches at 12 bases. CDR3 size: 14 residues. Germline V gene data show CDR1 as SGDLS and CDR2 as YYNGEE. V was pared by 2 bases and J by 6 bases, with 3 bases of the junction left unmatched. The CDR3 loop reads CASSVGQGAVEQYF. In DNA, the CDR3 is TGTGCCAGCAGCGTGGGACAGGGGGCGGTCGAGCAGTACTTC.

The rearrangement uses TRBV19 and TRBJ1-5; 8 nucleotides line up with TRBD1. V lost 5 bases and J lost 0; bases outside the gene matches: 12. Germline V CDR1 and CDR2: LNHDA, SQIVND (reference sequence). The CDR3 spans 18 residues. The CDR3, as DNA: TGTGCCAGTAGTTATACAACCGGGACAGGACTTAGCAATCAGCCCCAGCATTTT. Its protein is CASSYTTGTGLSNQPQHF. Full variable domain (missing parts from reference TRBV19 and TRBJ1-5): DGGITQSPKYLFRKEGQNVTLSCEQNLNHDAMYWYRQDPGQGLRLIYYSQIVNDFQKGDIAEGYSVSREKKESFPLTVTSAQKNPTAFYLCASSYTTGTGLSNQPQHFGDGTRLSIL.

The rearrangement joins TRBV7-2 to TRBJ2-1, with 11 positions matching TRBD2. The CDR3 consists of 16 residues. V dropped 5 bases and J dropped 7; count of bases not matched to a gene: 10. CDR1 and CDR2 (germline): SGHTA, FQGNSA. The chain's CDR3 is CASSPGLAGGQNEQFF. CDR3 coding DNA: TGTGCCAGCAGCCCTGGATTAGCGGGGGGGCAAAATGAGCAGTTCTTC.